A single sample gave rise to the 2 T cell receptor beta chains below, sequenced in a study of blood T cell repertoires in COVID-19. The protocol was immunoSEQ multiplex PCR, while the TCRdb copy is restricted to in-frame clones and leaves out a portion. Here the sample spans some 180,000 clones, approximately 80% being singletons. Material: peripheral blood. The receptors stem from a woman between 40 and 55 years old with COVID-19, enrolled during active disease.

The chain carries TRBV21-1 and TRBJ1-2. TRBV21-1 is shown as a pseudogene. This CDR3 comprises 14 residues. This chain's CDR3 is CARGPSGEPYGYTF. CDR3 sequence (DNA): TGTGCCAGGGGCCCGTCGGGGGAACCCTATGGCTACACCTTC.

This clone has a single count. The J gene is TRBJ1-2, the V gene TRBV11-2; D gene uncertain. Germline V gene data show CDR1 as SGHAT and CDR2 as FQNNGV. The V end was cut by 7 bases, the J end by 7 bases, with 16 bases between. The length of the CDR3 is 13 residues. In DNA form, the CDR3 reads TGTGCCAGCACCTCCCCCCTAGGTCCTGGCTACACCTTC. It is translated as CASTSPLGPGYTF. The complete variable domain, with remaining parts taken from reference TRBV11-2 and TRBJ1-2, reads EAGVAQSPRYKIIEKRQSVAFWCNPISGHATLYWYQQILGQGPKLLIQFQNNGVVDDSQLPKDRFSAERLKGVDSTLKIQPAKLEDSAVYLCASTSPLGPGYTFGSGTRLTVV.